Listed below are T cell receptor beta chains from one sample, sequenced in a study of T cells in localized non-small cell lung cancer. Profiled with immunoSEQ multiplex PCR; TCRdb holds only in-frame clones, not every one. Of nearly 25,000 clones listed, under 95% are singletons. Sequenced here: peripheral blood, sampled before any cancer treatment. The receptors originated from a man aged 35 to 69 with stage III squamous cell lung carcinoma. The CDR3 runs from the conserved cysteine through the conserved F or W. A D gene is named only where the DNA matches it firmly. Where a row states a size, it is once, few, many or the class of an expanded clone; other rows omit it.

D	V	size	J	DNA	CDR3
NA	TRBV9	NA	TRBJ2-7	TGTGCCAGCAGCGTAGTTGCGGGGGAGCAGTACTTC	CASSVVAGEQYF
TRBD1	TRBV19	NA	TRBJ1-1	TGTGCCAGTATGGACAGGGGGGGAGGGGGCAAGACTGAAGCTTTCTTT	CASMDRGGGGKTEAFF
TRBD2	TRBV19	NA	TRBJ2-7	TGTGCCAGTAGTTCGACTAGCGGGAGGGCCCTTTACGAGCAGTACTTC	CASSSTSGRALYEQYF
NA	TRBV27	NA	TRBJ2-7	TGTGCCAGCAGTAAACAGGGCTACTACGAGCAGTACTTC	CASSKQGYYEQYF
NA	TRBV11-2	NA	TRBJ1-2	TGTGCCAGCAGCTTTATCGGCGCGGGCTACACCTTC	CASSFIGAGYTF
TRBD1	TRBV9	NA	TRBJ2-7	TGTGCCAGCAGCGTAGAGGGACAGGGGGCGCGTGAGCAGTACTTC	CASSVEGQGAREQYF
NA	TRBV30	NA	TRBJ2-2	TGTGCCTGGACCCTGCTGGCGGGGATGAACACCGGGGAGCTGTTTTTT	CAWTLLAGMNTGELFF
NA	TRBV5-6	NA	TRBJ2-2	TGTGCCAGCAGCCCCGTTTTTGGCGGGGAGCTGTTTTTT	CASSPVFGGELFF
NA	TRBV28	NA	TRBJ1-2	TGTGCCAGCAGACAGGAACCTTATGGCTACACCTTC	CASRQEPYGYTF
TRBD1	TRBV10-3	NA	TRBJ1-1	TGTGCCATCAGTCCGCCTCCCGGGACAGGGATCGCTGAAGCTTTCTTT	CAISPPPGTGIAEAFF
NA	TRBV5-5	NA	TRBJ1-5	TGTGCCAGCAGCCCGGGGACAAGTAGGAGCAATCAGCCCCAGCATTTT	CASSPGTSRSNQPQHF
NA	TRBV28	NA	TRBJ2-5	TGTGCCACGGCGGGGGCTCTTGAGACCCAGTACTTC	CATAGALETQYF
NA	TRBV19	NA	TRBJ1-2	TGTGCCAGTAGTAATGGCAGGGAAGGGTCTAACTATGGCTACACCTTC	CASSNGREGSNYGYTF
NA	TRBV7-6	NA	TRBJ1-5	TGTGCCAGCAGCTTAGAGGTGAGCAATCAGCCCCAGCATTTT	CASSLEVSNQPQHF
TRBD1	TRBV28	NA	TRBJ1-2	TGTGCCAGCAGTCTACAGGGGACCCTTAACTATGGCTACACCTTC	CASSLQGTLNYGYTF
NA	TRBV9	NA	TRBJ1-3	TGTGCCAGCAGCCGAGATTTTTCCCCCAGCGCTGGAAACACCATATATTTT	CASSRDFSPSAGNTIYF
NA	TRBV19	NA	TRBJ1-5	TGTGCCAGTAGTTCCCCACAGGCCCCCCTTCAGCCCCAGCATTTT	CASSSPQAPLQPQHF
TRBD2	TRBV30	NA	TRBJ2-5	TGTGCCTGGAAAGCGGGGGGATTCTCGGGTGAGACCCAGTACTTC	CAWKAGGFSGETQYF
NA	TRBV19	few	TRBJ1-5	TGTGCCACCGGGGACGGAAATCAGCCCCAGCATTTT	CATGDGNQPQHF
NA	TRBV28	NA	TRBJ1-2	TGTGCCAGCAGTTTACAGGGGTGGGGCTACACCTTC	CASSLQGWGYTF
NA	TRBV4-2	NA	TRBJ2-5	TGTGCCAGCAGCCAAACGCGGGTCCAAGAGACCCAGTACTTC	CASSQTRVQETQYF
TRBD2	TRBV4-1	NA	TRBJ2-1	TGCGCCAGCAGCCAAGAGGGACTAGCGGGGGGGAATGAGCAGTTCTTC	CASSQEGLAGGNEQFF
NA	TRBV6-5	NA	TRBJ1-1	TGTGCCAGCAGTTACGCGGGACACAACACTGAAGCTTTCTTT	CASSYAGHNTEAFF
TRBD2	TRBV5-1	NA	TRBJ2-5	TGCGCCAGCAGCTTGTATAGCGGGAGCGGTGAGACCCAGTACTTC	CASSLYSGSGETQYF
NA	TRBV29-1	NA	TRBJ2-7	TGCAGCGTTGAAGTGGGTTCCGCCTACGAGCAGTACTTC	CSVEVGSAYEQYF
NA	TRBV9	NA	TRBJ1-6	TGTGCCAGCAGCACCCAGGGGTTGAATTCACCCCTCCACTTT	CASSTQGLNSPLHF
NA	TRBV15	NA	TRBJ1-6	TGTGCCACCAGCAGAGGGGAGAGCAATTCACCCCTCCACTTT	CATSRGESNSPLHF
NA	TRBV6-4	NA	TRBJ1-2	TGTGCCAGCAGTGACAGGGTTGGGAGCTACACCTTC	CASSDRVGSYTF
TRBD1	TRBV28	NA	TRBJ1-1	TGTGCCAGCAGTTTTCCTAGGGACAGGGTAATGACCACTGAAGCTTTCTTT	CASSFPRDRVMTTEAFF
TRBD2	TRBV10-3	NA	TRBJ2-3	TGTGCCATCAGTGCAGAGCGGGAGGGCGCAGATACGCAGTATTTT	CAISAEREGADTQYF
NA	TRBV7-2	NA	TRBJ2-5	TGTGCCAGCAGCTTAACGGAGGGATTTGGGGAGACCCAGTACTTC	CASSLTEGFGETQYF
TRBD1	TRBV5-6	NA	TRBJ1-4	TGTGCCAGCAGCTTGTGGAGGGGGCGGGAGCCGTTTTTT	CASSLWRGREPFF
TRBD1	TRBV19	NA	TRBJ2-7	TGTGCCAGTAGGAAAGACAGGGGGTCCCACGAGCAGTACTTC	CASRKDRGSHEQYF
TRBD2	TRBV6-5	NA	TRBJ2-7	TGTGCCAGCAGTGCGGGACTAGCGGGCTACGAGCAGTACTTC	CASSAGLAGYEQYF
NA	TRBV7-2	NA	TRBJ1-1	TGTGCCAGCAGCTTAATGATTGCCGGGAACACTGAAGCTTTCTTT	CASSLMIAGNTEAFF
TRBD2	TRBV5-4	NA	TRBJ2-5	TGTGCCACGGGATTAGCGGGACGAGAGACCCAGTACTTC	CATGLAGRETQYF
NA	TRBV29-1	NA	TRBJ1-2	TGCAGCGTTGAACGGGGAGGAGGCTACACCTTC	CSVERGGGYTF
NA	TRBV7-9	NA	TRBJ1-4	TGTGCCAGCCGAGGGTCAGGGTATAATGAAAAACTGTTTTTT	CASRGSGYNEKLFF
TRBD2	TRBV5-4	few	TRBJ2-3	TGTGCCAGCAGCTTTGCCCTTAGCGGGACGACAGATACGCAGTATTTT	CASSFALSGTTDTQYF
NA	TRBV7-2	NA	TRBJ2-4	TGTGCCAGCAGCTCAGACCCCCCTGGGGCCCGGCCGGAAAACATTCAGTACTTC	CASSSDPPGARPENIQYF
NA	TRBV7-8	NA	TRBJ2-7	TGTGCCAGCAGCCAAGAGGGGGAGCAGTACTTC	CASSQEGEQYF
NA	TRBV2	NA	TRBJ1-5	TGTGCCAGCAAACAGGGAGCCAATCAGCCCCAGCATTTT	CASKQGANQPQHF
TRBD2	TRBV5-4	NA	TRBJ2-1	TGTGCCAGCACCCTGACTAGCGGTTCCTACAATGAGCAGTTCTTC	CASTLTSGSYNEQFF
TRBD1	TRBV28	NA	TRBJ1-4	TGTGCCAGCGCCGGGACAGGGCGGGAAAAACTGTTTTTT	CASAGTGREKLFF
NA	TRBV10-3	NA	TRBJ1-1	TGTGCCATCAGTGAAAAGGGAATGAACACTGAAGCTTTCTTT	CAISEKGMNTEAFF
TRBD2	TRBV10-2	once	TRBJ2-2	TGCGCCAGCAGTGAGCTATTAGCGGGATTGAACACCGGGGAGCTGTTTTTT	CASSELLAGLNTGELFF
NA	TRBV7-9	NA	TRBJ2-1	TGTGCCAGCAGCTTAGACGGGACCCAGAGTTACAATGAGCAGTTCTTC	CASSLDGTQSYNEQFF
TRBD2	TRBV2	NA	TRBJ2-7	TGTGCCAGCCTTAGCGGGTACGAGCAGTACTTC	CASLSGYEQYF
NA	TRBV9	NA	TRBJ2-2	TGTGCCAGCCAACGCGCCGGGGAGCTGTTTTTT	CASQRAGELFF
NA	TRBV29-1	NA	TRBJ2-3	TGCAGCGTTGTCGGGGAGACAGATACGCAGTATTTT	CSVVGETDTQYF
NA	TRBV7-2	NA	TRBJ2-7	TGTGCCAGCAGCTCAGGGGCTAGCTCCTACGAGCAGTACTTC	CASSSGASSYEQYF
TRBD2	TRBV5-4	NA	TRBJ2-7	TGTGCCAGCAGCCTGGGACTAGCGGTTCACTCCTACGAGCAGTACTTC	CASSLGLAVHSYEQYF
NA	TRBV18	NA	TRBJ2-2	TGTGCCAGCTCACTCAACGGGGAGCTGTTTTTT	CASSLNGELFF
NA	TRBV29-1	NA	TRBJ1-2	TGCAGCGTTGCACGGAATCCCTATGGCTACACCTTC	CSVARNPYGYTF
NA	TRBV5-4	NA	TRBJ2-7	TGTGCCAGCAGCTTCTCGGGATCCTACGAGCAGTACTTC	CASSFSGSYEQYF
NA	TRBV6-4	NA	TRBJ2-3	TGTGCCAGCAGTTTGGGGGGCACAGATACGCAGTATTTT	CASSLGGTDTQYF
NA	TRBV11-2	NA	TRBJ2-7	TGTGCCAGCAGCTTAGTAACCGGGGGGCTCAACGAGCAGTACTTC	CASSLVTGGLNEQYF
NA	TRBV6-6	NA	TRBJ1-1	TGTGCCAGCAGTTACGGCCAGGGGTGGATGAACACTGAAGCTTTCTTT	CASSYGQGWMNTEAFF
NA	TRBV11-2	NA	TRBJ2-3	TGTGCCAGCAGCTTAGATCAAAGAGATACGCAGTATTTT	CASSLDQRDTQYF
NA	TRBV28	NA	TRBJ2-7	TGTGCCAGCAGTTTAATAGGAAAGGGCTACGAGCAGTACTTC	CASSLIGKGYEQYF